This TCR beta chain was recorded in a study of shared clonotypes between healthy human individuals. Study-wide results and caveats: It was expected that sequencing depth would affect clonotype sharing among donors.

TCRdb's copy holds only in-frame clones and misses some; the assay was immunoSEQ multiplex PCR. This table holds around 650,000 clones, 95% to 97% found once. The CDR3 has 15 residues. The V gene end was trimmed by 1 base and the J gene end by 5 bases; junction bases not matched to a gene: 4. The V gene's germline CDR1 is SEHNR and CDR2 FQNEAQ (reference sequence). Naive CD8 cells, CD45RO-negative and positively selected for CCR7, excluded terminally differentiated effector memory CD45RA+ cells. Adult Caucasians living in Nashville, Tennessee made up all of the donors. A word on this clone: Its antigen remains unidentified.

The chain links TRBV7-9 to TRBJ2-1, with 8 bases fitting TRBD1. Sequenced: naive CD8+ T cells sorted from blood. This receptor was taken from a woman younger than 45 in good health. The CDR3 DNA reads TGTGCCAGCAGCTTAGGGACAGGGACCGACAATGAGCAGTTCTTC. Translated, it gives CASSLGTGTDNEQFF.